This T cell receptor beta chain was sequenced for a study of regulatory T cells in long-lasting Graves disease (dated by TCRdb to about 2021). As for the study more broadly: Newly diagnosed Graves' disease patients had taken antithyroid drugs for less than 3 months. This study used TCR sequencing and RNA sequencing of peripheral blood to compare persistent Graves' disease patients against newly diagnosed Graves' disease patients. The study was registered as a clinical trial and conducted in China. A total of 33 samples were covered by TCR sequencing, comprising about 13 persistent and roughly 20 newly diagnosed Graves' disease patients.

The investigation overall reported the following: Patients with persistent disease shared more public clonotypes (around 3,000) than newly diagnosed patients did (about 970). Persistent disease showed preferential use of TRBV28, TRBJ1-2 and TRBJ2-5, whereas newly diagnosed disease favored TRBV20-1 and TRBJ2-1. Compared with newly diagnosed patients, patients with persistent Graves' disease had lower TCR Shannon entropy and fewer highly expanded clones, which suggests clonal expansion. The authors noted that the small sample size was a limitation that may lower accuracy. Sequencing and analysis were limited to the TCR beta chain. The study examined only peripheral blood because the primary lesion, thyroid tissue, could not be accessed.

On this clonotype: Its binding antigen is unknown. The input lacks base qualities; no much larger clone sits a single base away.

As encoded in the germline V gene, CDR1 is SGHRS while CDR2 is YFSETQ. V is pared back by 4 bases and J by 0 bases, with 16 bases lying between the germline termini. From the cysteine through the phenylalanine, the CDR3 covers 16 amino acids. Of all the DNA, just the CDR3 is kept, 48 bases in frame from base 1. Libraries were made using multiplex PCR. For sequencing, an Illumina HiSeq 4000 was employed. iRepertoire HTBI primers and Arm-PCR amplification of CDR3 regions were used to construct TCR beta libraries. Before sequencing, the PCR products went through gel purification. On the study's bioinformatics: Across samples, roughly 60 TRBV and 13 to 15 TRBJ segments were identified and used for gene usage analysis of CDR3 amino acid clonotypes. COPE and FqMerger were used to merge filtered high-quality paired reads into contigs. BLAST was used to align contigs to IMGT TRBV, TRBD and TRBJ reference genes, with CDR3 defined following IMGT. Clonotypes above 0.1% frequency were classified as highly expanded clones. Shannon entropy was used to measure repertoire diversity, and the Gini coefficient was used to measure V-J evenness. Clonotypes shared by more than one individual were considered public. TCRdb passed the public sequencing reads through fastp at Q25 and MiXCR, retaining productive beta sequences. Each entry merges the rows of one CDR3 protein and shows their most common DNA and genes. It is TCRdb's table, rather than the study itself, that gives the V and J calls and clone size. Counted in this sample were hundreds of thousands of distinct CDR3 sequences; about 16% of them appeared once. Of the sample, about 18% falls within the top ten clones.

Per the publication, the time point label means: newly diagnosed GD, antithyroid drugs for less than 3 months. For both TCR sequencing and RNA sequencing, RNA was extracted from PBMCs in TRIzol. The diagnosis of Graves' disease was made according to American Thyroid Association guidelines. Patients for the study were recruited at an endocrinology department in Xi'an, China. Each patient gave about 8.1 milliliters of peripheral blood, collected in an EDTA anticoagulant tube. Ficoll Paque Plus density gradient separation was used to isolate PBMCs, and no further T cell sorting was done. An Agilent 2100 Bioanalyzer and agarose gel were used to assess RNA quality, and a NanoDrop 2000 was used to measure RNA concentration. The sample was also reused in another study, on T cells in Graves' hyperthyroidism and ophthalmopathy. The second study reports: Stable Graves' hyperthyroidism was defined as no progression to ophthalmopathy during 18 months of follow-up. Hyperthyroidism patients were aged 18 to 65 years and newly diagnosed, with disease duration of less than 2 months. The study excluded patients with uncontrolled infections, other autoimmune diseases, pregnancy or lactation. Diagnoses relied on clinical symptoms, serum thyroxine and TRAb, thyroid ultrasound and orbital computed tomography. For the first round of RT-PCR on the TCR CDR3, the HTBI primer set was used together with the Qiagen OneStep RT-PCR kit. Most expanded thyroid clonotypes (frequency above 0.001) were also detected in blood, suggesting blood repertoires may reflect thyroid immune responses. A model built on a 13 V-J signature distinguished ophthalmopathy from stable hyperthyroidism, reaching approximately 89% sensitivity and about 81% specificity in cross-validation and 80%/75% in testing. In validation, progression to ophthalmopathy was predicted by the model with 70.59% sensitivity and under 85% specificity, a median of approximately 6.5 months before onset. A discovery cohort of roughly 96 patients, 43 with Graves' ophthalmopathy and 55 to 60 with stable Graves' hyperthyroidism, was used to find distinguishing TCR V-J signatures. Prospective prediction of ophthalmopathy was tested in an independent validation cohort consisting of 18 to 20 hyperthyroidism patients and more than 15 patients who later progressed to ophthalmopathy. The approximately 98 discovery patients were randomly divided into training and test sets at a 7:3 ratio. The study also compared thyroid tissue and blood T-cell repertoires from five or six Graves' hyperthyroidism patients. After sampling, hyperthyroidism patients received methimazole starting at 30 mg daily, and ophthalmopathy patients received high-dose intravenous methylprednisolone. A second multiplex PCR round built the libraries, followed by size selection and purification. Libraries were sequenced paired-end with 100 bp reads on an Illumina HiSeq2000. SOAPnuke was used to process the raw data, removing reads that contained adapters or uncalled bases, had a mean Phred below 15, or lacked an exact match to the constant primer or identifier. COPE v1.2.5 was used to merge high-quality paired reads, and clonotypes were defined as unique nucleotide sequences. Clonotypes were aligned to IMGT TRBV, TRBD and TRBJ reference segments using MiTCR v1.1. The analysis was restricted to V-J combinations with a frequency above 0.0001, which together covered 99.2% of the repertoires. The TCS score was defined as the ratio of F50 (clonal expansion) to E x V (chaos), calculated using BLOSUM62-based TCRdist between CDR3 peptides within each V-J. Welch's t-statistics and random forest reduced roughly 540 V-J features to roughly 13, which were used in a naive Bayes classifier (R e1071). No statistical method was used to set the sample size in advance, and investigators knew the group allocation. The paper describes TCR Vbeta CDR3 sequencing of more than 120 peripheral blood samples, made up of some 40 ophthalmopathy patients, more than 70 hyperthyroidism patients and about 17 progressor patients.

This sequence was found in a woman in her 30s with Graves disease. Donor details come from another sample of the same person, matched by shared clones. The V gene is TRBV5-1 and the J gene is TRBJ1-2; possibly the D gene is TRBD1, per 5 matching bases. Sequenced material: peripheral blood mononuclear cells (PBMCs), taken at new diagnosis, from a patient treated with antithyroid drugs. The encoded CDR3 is CASSRGGEPANYGYTF. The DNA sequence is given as TGCGCCAGCAGCCGGGGGGGAGAACCAGCTAACTATGGCTACACCTTC.